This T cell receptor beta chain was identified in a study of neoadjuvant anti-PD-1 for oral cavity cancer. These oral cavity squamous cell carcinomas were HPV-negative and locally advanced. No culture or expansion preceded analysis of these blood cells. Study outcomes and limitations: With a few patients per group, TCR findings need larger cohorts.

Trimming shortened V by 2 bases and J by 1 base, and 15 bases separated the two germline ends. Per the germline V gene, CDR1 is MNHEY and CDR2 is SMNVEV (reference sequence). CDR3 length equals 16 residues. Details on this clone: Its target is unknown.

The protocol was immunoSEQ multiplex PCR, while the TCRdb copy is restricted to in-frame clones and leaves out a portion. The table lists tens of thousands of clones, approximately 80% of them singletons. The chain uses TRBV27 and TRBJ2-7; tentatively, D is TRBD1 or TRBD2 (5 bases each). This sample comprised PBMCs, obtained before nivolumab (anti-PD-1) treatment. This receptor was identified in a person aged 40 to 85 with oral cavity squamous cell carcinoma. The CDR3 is CASSLKGRDGSYEQYF. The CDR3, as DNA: TGTGCCAGCAGTTTAAAAGGTCGGGACGGGTCCTACGAGCAGTACTTC.